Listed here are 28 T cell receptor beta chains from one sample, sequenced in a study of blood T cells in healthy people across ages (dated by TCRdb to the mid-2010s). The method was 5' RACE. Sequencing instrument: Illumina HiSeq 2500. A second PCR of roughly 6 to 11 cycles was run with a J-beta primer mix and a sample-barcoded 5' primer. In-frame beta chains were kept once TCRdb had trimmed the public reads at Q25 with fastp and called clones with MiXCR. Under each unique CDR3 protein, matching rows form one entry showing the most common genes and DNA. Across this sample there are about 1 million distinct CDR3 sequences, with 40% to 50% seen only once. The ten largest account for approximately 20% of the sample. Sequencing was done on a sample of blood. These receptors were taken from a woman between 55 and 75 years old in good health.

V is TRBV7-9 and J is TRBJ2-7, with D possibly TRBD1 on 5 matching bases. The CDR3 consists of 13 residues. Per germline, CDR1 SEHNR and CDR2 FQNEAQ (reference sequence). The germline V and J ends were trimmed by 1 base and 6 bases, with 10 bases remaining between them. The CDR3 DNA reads TGTGCCAGCAGCTTAGAGTCAGGGCGCGAGCAGTACTTC. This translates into CASSLESGREQYF.

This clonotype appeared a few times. The CDR3 reads CASSLEGQGTGELFF. The CDR3 DNA sequence: TGCGCCAGCAGCTTGGAGGGACAGGGAACCGGGGAGCTGTTTTTT. The rearrangement uses TRBV5-1 and TRBJ2-2, with TRBD1 matching 9 bases. After removal of 0 bases from V and 5 bases from J, the junction contained 2 bases not matched to a gene. The CDR3 totals 15 residues. CDR1 is SGHRS and CDR2 is YFSETQ in the germline V gene.

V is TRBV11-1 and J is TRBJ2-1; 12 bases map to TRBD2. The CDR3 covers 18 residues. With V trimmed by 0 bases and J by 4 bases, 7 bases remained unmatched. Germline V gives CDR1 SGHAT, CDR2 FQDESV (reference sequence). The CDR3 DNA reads TGTGCCAGCAGCTTAGCCGCAGGGGGGACTAGCGGGTACAATGAGCAGTTCTTC. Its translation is CASSLAAGGTSGYNEQFF.

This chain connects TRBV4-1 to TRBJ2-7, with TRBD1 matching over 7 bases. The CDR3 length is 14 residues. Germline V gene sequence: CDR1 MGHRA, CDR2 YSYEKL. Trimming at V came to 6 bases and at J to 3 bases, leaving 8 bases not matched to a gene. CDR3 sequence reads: CASRQSWDSYEQYF. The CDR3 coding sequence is TGCGCCAGCAGACAGAGTTGGGACAGCTACGAGCAGTACTTC.

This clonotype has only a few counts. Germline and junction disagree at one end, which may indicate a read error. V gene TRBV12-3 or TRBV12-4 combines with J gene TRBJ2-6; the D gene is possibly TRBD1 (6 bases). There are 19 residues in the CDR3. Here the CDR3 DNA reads TGTGCCAGCAGCTTAGGGATACAGGGTCTGAACTCTGGGGCCAACGTCCTGACTTTC. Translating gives CASSLGIQGLNSGANVLTF.

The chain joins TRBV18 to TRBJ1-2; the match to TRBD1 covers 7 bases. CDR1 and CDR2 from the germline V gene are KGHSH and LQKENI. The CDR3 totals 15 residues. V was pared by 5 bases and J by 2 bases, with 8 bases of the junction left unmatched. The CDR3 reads CASSASSTGNYGYTF. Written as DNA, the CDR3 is TGTGCCAGCTCAGCCTCCTCGACAGGGAACTATGGCTACACCTTC.

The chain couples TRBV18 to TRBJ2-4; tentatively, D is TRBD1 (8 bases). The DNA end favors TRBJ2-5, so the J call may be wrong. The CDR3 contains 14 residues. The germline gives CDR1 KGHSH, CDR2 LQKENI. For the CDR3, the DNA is TGTGCCAGCTCCCGCGGACAGGGAGGGGAGACCCAGTACTTC. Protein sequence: CASSRGQGGETQYF.

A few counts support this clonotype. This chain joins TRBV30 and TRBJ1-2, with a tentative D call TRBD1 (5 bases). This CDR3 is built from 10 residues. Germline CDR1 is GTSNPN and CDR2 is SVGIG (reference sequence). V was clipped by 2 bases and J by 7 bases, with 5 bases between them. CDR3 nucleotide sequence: TGTGCCTGGAGTCAGGGTGGCTACACCTTC. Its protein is CAWSQGGYTF.

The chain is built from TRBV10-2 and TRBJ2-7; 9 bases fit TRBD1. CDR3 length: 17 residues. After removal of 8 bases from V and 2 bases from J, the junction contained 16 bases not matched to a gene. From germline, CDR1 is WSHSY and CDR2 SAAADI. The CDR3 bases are TGCGCCAGCCCGGGACAGGGAAGGCCCTTTAGGACCTACGAGCAGTACTTC. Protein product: CASPGQGRPFRTYEQYF.

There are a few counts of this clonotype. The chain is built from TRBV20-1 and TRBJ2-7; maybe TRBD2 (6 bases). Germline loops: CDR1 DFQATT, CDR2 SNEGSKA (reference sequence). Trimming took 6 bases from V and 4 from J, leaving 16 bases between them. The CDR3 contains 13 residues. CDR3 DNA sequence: TGCAGTGCGACGGGACTTTCAGGGTACGAGCAGTACTTC. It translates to CSATGLSGYEQYF.

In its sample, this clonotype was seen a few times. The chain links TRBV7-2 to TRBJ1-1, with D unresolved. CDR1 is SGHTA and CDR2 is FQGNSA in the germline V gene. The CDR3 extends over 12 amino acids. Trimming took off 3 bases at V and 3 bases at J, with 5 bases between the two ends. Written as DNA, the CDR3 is TGTGCCAGCAGCTTGATGGACACTGAAGCTTTCTTT. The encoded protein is CASSLMDTEAFF.

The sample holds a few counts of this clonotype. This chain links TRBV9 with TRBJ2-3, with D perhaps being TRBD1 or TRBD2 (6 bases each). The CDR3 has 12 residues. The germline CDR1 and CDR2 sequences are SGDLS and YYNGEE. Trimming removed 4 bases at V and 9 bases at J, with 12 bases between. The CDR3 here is CASSKYGGTQYF. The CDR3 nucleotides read TGTGCCAGCAGCAAGTACGGGGGCACGCAGTATTTT.

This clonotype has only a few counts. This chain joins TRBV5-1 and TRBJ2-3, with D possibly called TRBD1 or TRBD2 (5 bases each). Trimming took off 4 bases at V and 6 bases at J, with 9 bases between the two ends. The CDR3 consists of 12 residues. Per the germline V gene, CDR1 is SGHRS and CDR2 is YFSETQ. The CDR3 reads CASSLREDTQYF. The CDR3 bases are TGCGCCAGCAGCCTCAGGGAGGATACGCAGTATTTT.

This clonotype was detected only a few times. Written as DNA, the CDR3 is TGTGCCAGCAGTCACTTCCGGGACTTTTCCTACGAGCAGTACTTC. It translates to CASSHFRDFSYEQYF. This chain connects TRBV6-2 or TRBV6-3 to TRBJ2-7, with D possibly being TRBD2 (6 bases). Per germline, CDR1 MNHEY and CDR2 SVGEGT. This CDR3 is 15 amino acids long. V was cut by 5 bases and J by 1 base, with 15 bases left in between.

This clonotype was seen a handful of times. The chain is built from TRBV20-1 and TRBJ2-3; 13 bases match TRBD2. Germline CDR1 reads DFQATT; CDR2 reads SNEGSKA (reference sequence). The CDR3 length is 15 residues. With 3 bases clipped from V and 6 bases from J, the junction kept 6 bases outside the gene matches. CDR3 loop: CSASLALAGGDTQYF. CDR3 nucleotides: TGCAGTGCTAGTCTGGCACTAGCGGGAGGGGATACGCAGTATTTT.

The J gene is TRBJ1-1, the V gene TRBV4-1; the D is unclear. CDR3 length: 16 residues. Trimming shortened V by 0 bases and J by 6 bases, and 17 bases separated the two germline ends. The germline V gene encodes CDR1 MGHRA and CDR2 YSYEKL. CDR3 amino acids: CASSQDGGRAGAEAFF. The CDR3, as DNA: TGCGCCAGCAGCCAAGATGGTGGGAGGGCTGGCGCTGAAGCTTTCTTT.

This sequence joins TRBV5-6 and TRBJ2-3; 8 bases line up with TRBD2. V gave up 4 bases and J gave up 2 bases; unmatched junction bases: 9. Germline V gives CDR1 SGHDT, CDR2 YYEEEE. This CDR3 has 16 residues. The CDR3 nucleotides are TGTGCCAGCAGCGCCGCCGGGACTAGGGCCACAGATACGCAGTATTTT. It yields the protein CASSAAGTRATDTQYF.

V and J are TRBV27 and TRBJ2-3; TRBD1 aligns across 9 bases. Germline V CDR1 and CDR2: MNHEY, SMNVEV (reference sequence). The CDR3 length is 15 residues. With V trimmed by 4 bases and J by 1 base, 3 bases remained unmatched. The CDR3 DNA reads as TGTGCCAGCAGTTACTACAGGGGGCGCACAGATACGCAGTATTTT. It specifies CASSYYRGRTDTQYF.

CDR3 nucleotide sequence: TGTGCCAGCAGCCCACCGCCCAGGGTTGGTGGCTACACCTTC. This encodes CASSPPPRVGGYTF. This chain uses TRBV3-1 with TRBJ1-2; the D gene is possibly TRBD1 (5 bases). This CDR3 has 14 residues. Germline loops: CDR1 LGHDT, CDR2 YNNKEL (reference sequence). V was pared by 4 bases and J by 7 bases, with 16 bases between.

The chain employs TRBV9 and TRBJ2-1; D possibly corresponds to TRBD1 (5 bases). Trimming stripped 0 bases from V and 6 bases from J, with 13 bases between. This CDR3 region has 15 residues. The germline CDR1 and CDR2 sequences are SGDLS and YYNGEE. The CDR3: CASSVDARVSNEQFF. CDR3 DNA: TGTGCCAGCAGCGTAGACGCCAGGGTCAGCAATGAGCAGTTCTTC.

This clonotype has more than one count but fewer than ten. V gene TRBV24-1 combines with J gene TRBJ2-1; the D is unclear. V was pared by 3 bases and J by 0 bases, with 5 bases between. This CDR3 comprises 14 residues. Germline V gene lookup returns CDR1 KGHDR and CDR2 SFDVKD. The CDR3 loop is CATSDGSSYNEQFF. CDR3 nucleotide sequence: TGTGCCACCAGTGATGGTTCCTCCTACAATGAGCAGTTCTTC.

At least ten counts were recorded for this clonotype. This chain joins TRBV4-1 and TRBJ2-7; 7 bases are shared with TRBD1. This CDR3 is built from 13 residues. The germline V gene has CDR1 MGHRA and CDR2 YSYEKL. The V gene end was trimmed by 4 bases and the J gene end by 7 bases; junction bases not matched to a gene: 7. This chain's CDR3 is CASSPGTVGEQYF. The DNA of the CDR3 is TGCGCCAGCAGCCCAGGGACAGTAGGTGAGCAGTACTTC.

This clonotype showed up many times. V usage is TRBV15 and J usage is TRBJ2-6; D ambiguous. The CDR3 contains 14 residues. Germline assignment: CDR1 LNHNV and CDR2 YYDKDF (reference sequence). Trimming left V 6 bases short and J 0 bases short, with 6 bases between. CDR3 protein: CATSRSSGANVLTF. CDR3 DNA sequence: TGTGCCACCAGTAGGAGCTCTGGGGCCAACGTCCTGACTTTC.

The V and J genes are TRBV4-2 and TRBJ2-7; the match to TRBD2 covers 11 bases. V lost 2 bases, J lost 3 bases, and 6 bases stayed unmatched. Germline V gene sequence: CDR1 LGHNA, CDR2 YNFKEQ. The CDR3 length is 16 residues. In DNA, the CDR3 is TGTGCCAGCAGCCAAACGCCCGGGACTAGCGGCTACGAGCAGTACTTC. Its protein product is CASSQTPGTSGYEQYF.

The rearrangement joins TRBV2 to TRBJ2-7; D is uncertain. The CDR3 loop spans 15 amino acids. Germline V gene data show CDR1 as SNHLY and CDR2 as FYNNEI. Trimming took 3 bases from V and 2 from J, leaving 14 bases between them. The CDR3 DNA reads TGTGCCAGCAGTGATGGGAAGGCCCTCGCCTACGAGCAGTACTTC. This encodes CASSDGKALAYEQYF.

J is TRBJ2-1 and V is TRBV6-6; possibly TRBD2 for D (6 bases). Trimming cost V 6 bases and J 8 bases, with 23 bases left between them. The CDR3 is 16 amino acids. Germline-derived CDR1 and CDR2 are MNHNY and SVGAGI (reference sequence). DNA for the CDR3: TGTGCCAGCAGCCTCCAACGTGGCGGGACGCTTCATGAGCAGTTCTTC. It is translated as CASSLQRGGTLHEQFF.

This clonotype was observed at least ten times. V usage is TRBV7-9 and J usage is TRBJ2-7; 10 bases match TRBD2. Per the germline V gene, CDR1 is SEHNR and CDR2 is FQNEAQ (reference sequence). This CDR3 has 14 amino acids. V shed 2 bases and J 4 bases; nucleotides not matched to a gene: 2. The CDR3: CASSLLAGDYEQYF. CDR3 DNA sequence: TGTGCCAGCAGCTTACTAGCGGGGGATTACGAGCAGTACTTC.

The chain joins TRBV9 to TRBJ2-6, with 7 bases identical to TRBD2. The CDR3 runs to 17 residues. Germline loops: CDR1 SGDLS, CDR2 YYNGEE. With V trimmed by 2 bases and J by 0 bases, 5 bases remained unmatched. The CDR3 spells CASSVGGSISGANVLTF. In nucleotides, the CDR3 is TGTGCCAGCAGCGTCGGCGGGAGTATCTCTGGGGCCAACGTCCTGACTTTC.